These 27 T cell receptor beta chains came from one sample sequenced in a study of spatial heterogeneity in lung cancer. The time point: sample taken at primary tumor resection. From the 5' RACE reads, TCRdb called clonotypes with MiXCR, one entry per CDR3 protein. The sample has about 48,000 distinct CDR3 sequences, about 5.8% seen once. Sequenced material: PBMCs, taken at surgery. All receptors derive from a male donor with early-stage non-small cell lung cancer.

In this sample, this clonotype turned up many times. The chain is built from TRBV19 and TRBJ2-3; tentatively, D is TRBD2 (6 bases). Per germline, CDR1 LNHDA and CDR2 SQIVND (reference sequence). CDR3 size: 17 residues. The ends were cut back, 7 bases at V and 1 base at J, with 21 bases in the middle. The CDR3 DNA is TGTGCCAGTACGAGGGGTCGGGGCGGCGGGGGCACAGATACGCAGTATTTT. Translating it yields CASTRGRGGGGTDTQYF.

This clonotype appeared many times. V usage is TRBV28 and J usage is TRBJ2-3; D remains unclear. This CDR3 is 15 amino acids long. Germline-derived CDR1 and CDR2 are MDHEN and SYDVKM. The V and J ends lost 2 bases and 0 bases respectively, with 9 bases between them. CDR3 in DNA: TGTGCCAGCAGTTTAATAGGAGCTAGCACAGATACGCAGTATTTT. This gives the protein CASSLIGASTDTQYF.

This clonotype was recorded many times. This chain connects TRBV3-1 to TRBJ2-2; TRBD2 agrees at 8 bases. Germline assignment: CDR1 LGHDT and CDR2 YNNKEL (reference sequence). V dropped 1 base and J dropped 6; count of bases not matched to a gene: 4. This CDR3 has 15 residues. In DNA form, the CDR3 reads TGTGCCAGCAGCCAAGCAGCGGGAGCGGCCGGGGAGCTGTTTTTT. Encoded protein: CASSQAAGAAGELFF.

This clonotype was picked up many times. The chain recombines TRBV3-1 with TRBJ1-1; D gene unclear. This CDR3 has 14 residues. With 0 bases removed from V and 5 bases from J, the gap between germline ends came to 10 bases. Germline CDR1 and CDR2: LGHDT and YNNKEL (reference sequence). The CDR3 region has the DNA TGTGCCAGCAGCCAAGATTCGAGGGAAACTGAAGCTTTCTTT. Translated: CASSQDSRETEAFF.

This clonotype was detected ten times or more. The chain is built from TRBV12-3 or TRBV12-4 and TRBJ2-2; 7 bases agree with TRBD2. This CDR3 region has 16 residues. After removal of 1 base from V and 4 bases from J, the junction contained 6 bases not matched to a gene. In nucleotides, the CDR3 is TGTGCCAGCAGTTTAGTTTCGGTAGCGGGCACCGGGGAGCTGTTTTTT. Translated, it gives CASSLVSVAGTGELFF.

This clonotype was counted between two and nine times. The chain combines TRBV7-6 with TRBJ2-7; 7 nucleotides agree with TRBD1. The CDR3 runs to 14 residues. The V gene's germline CDR1 is SGHVS and CDR2 FNYEAQ. Trimming cost V 5 bases and J 3 bases; bases outside gene matches: 7. The CDR3 region has the DNA TGTGCCAGCAGCCCATTAACAGGGGACTACGAGCAGTACTTC. Amino acids: CASSPLTGDYEQYF. Supplemented by reference TRBV7-6 and TRBJ2-7, the full variable domain reads GAGVSQSPRYKVTKRGQDVALRCDPISGHVSLYWYRQALGQGPEFLTYFNYEAQQDKSGLPNDRFSAERPEGSISTLTIQRTEQRDSAMYRCASSPLTGDYEQYFGPGTRLTVT.

This clonotype was recorded at least ten times. V usage is TRBV7-9 and J usage is TRBJ1-1; a weak D match, TRBD1 (5 bases). Per the germline V gene, CDR1 is SEHNR and CDR2 is FQNEAQ (reference sequence). Trimming took off 5 bases at V and 0 bases at J, with 10 bases between the two ends. The CDR3 has 14 residues. The CDR3 coding sequence is TGTGCCAGCAGCCCCGGGGGGGTGAACACTGAAGCTTTCTTT. Its translation: CASSPGGVNTEAFF.

In its sample, this clonotype was seen many times. The chain joins TRBV5-1 to TRBJ1-1; 7 bases match TRBD1. Trimming took 0 bases from V and 6 from J; bases not matched to a gene: 8. Germline loops: CDR1 SGHRS, CDR2 YFSETQ. CDR3 length equals 15 residues. The CDR3 sequence is CASSLGRQGSPEAFF. The CDR3 nucleotides read TGCGCCAGCAGCTTGGGTCGACAGGGTAGTCCTGAAGCTTTCTTT.

On this clonotype: A much larger clone is a single base away; this may be a read error. The chain joins TRBV5-5 to TRBJ2-1, with D possibly being TRBD2 (5 bases). The CDR3 is 13 amino acids. Germline V lookup: CDR1 SGHKS, CDR2 YYEKEE (reference sequence). V dropped 0 bases and J dropped 6 bases, with 7 bases sitting between them. Written as DNA, the CDR3 is TGTGCCAGCAGCTTGGGAGGGTTCAATGAGCAGTTCTTC. It is translated as CASSLGGFNEQFF.

This clonotype was found a few times. The chain has TRBV30 and TRBJ1-6; D unresolved. CDR1 is GTSNPN and CDR2 is SVGIG in the germline V gene (reference sequence). V was cut by 2 bases and J by 6 bases, with 8 bases left in between. The CDR3 runs to 13 residues. CDR3 nucleotides: TGTGCCTGGAGTCCATCGGCTAATTCACCCCTCCACTTT. This encodes CAWSPSANSPLHF. The whole variable domain, filled in from reference TRBV30 and TRBJ1-6, reads SQTIHQWPATLVQPVGSPLSLECTVEGTSNPNLYWYRQAAGRGLQLLFYSVGIGQISSEVPQNLSASRPQDRQFILSSKKLLLSDSGFYLCAWSPSANSPLHFGNGTRLTVT.

This clonotype was seen more than once but under ten times. The V gene is TRBV15, the J gene TRBJ2-2; 9 bases are a match to TRBD2. CDR3 length equals 15 residues. V lost 0 bases, J lost 10 bases, and 6 bases stayed unmatched. Germline V gene lookup returns CDR1 LNHNV and CDR2 YYDKDF (reference sequence). CDR3 region: CATSRDISGSMELFF. Written as DNA, the CDR3 is TGTGCCACCAGCAGAGATATTAGCGGGAGTATGGAGCTGTTTTTT.

This clonotype was recorded many times. This sequence joins TRBV9 and TRBJ2-7, with TRBD2 as a possible D gene (6 bases). Germline V gives CDR1 SGDLS, CDR2 YYNGEE. The CDR3 spans 15 residues. Trimming shortened V by 0 bases and J by 3 bases, and 13 bases separated the two germline ends. This chain's CDR3 is CASSVDSGGYYEQYF. The CDR3 nucleotides are TGTGCCAGCAGCGTAGATTCTGGGGGGTACTACGAGCAGTACTTC.

In its sample, this clonotype was seen many times. CDR3 residues: CASSQEAGRAFNEQFF. The CDR3, as DNA: TGCGCCAGCAGCCAAGAAGCCGGGAGGGCCTTCAATGAGCAGTTCTTC. The chain combines TRBV4-3 with TRBJ2-1; 8 bases are shared with TRBD2. Germline trimming cut 0 bases from V and 6 bases from J; bases unmatched to any gene: 7. Germline-derived CDR1 and CDR2 are LGHNA and YSLEER. The CDR3 covers 16 residues.

At least ten counts were recorded for this clonotype. The rearrangement joins TRBV6-6 to TRBJ2-1, with 13 nucleotides matching TRBD2. This CDR3 contains 17 residues. Unmatched junction bases numbered 7, after V lost 8 bases and J lost 0 bases. Germline CDR1 and CDR2: MNHNY and SVGAGI (reference sequence). The CDR3 DNA reads TGTGCCAGCCTAGGGACTAGCGGGGCCAGCTCCTACAATGAGCAGTTCTTC. It is translated as CASLGTSGASSYNEQFF.

This clonotype was recorded at least ten times. J is TRBJ1-1 and V is TRBV10-3; the D is unclear. The CDR3 totals 14 residues. V lost 2 bases and J lost 1, with 8 bases in between. CDR1 is ENHRY and CDR2 is SYGVKD in the germline V gene. CDR3 DNA: TGTGCCATCAGTGAGCTGTGGGCGAACACTGAAGCTTTCTTT. It encodes CAISELWANTEAFF.

This clonotype has a handful of counts. The rearrangement links TRBV19 to TRBJ1-5; no clear D gene. Germline values: CDR1 LNHDA, CDR2 SQIVND (reference sequence). The CDR3 is 14 amino acids. Trimming took 3 bases from V and 0 from J, leaving 6 bases between them. In nucleotides, the CDR3 is TGTGCCAGTAGTATCCAGGTTAGCAATCAGCCCCAGCATTTT. Translation: CASSIQVSNQPQHF.

This clonotype has ten or more counts. The chain joins TRBV9 to TRBJ2-7; D is perhaps TRBD2 (5 bases). The length of the CDR3 is 14 residues. V was cut by 0 bases and J by 5 bases, with 12 bases left in between. Germline V gives CDR1 SGDLS, CDR2 YYNGEE. As DNA, the CDR3 is TGTGCCAGCAGCGTAGATGGGGAGTTCCACGAGCAGTACTTC. Translating it yields CASSVDGEFHEQYF.

Many counts were recorded for this clonotype. DNA for the CDR3: TGTGCCACCAGTGATAGTAGGGACCCCAGATACAATGAGCAGTTCTTC. Translation gives CATSDSRDPRYNEQFF. The chain links TRBV24-1 to TRBJ2-1; D tentatively fits TRBD1 or TRBD2 (5 bases each). The ends were cut back, 3 bases at V and 4 bases at J, with 15 bases in the middle. The germline CDR1 and CDR2 sequences are KGHDR and SFDVKD. This CDR3 comprises 16 residues.

This clonotype was observed a few times. This chain links TRBV10-3 with TRBJ2-2, with 7 bases fitting TRBD2. J lost 4 bases, V lost 2 bases, and 4 bases had no gene match. Germline CDR1 and CDR2: ENHRY and SYGVKD. CDR3 size: 15 residues. CDR3 residues: CAISERGSPTGELFF. CDR3 sequence (DNA): TGTGCCATCAGTGAGCGCGGGAGCCCCACCGGGGAGCTGTTTTTT.

This clonotype occurred many times. The chain carries TRBV15 and TRBJ2-1; a weak D match, TRBD1 (10 bases). V shed 0 bases and J shed 10 bases, with 31 bases lying between them. The CDR3 consists of 20 residues. The germline gives CDR1 LNHNV, CDR2 YYDKDF (reference sequence). For the CDR3, the DNA is TGTGCCACCAGCAGAGATCGTGGGACAGGGGTGGTAGCGGGAGTCGCCGAGCAGTTCTTC. It encodes CATSRDRGTGVVAGVAEQFF.

This clonotype was counted many times. The chain links TRBV24-1 to TRBJ1-2; D unresolved. The germline V and J ends were trimmed by 8 bases and 1 base, with 10 bases remaining between them. CDR1 is KGHDR, CDR2 SFDVKD, per germline. This CDR3 spans 13 amino acids. The CDR3 nucleotides read TGTGCCACCACCCTGACGGTTAACTATGGCTACACCTTC. Residues: CATTLTVNYGYTF.

This clonotype has ten or more counts. The junction differs from germline at one of its ends, possibly a read error. This chain connects TRBV5-1 to TRBJ2-4, with D maybe TRBD2 (6 bases). Germline-derived CDR1 and CDR2 are SGHRS and YFSETQ. CDR3 length: 12 residues. CDR3 residues: CASSLDQGAGQF. As DNA, the CDR3 is TGCGCCAGCAGCTTGGATCAGGGCGCGGGGCAATTC. Full variable domain (rest looked up from reference TRBV5-1 and TRBJ2-4): KAGVTQTPRYLIKTRGQQVTLSCSPISGHRSVSWYQQTPGQGLQFLFEYFSETQRNKGNFPGRFSGRQFSNSRSEMNVSTLELGDSALYLCASSLDQGAGQFGAGTRLSVL.

This clonotype was found once. The chain recombines TRBV20-1 with TRBJ2-3, with 9 bases matching TRBD1. The ends lost 5 bases at V and 1 base at J; junction bases unmatched: 13. The germline V gene encodes CDR1 DFQATT and CDR2 SNEGSKA (reference sequence). The CDR3 has 17 amino acids. The CDR3 coding sequence is TGCAGTGCTGCATTCAATACTTGGACAGGGGGCACAGATACGCAGTATTTT. Residues: CSAAFNTWTGGTDTQYF.

The chain couples TRBV3-1 to TRBJ2-3, with 14 bases that match TRBD2. After removal of 2 bases from V and 4 bases from J, the junction contained 8 bases not matched to a gene. The CDR3 loop spans 18 amino acids. Germline V gives CDR1 LGHDT, CDR2 YNNKEL (reference sequence). CDR3 protein: CASSQRGTSGRWADTQYF. DNA for the CDR3: TGTGCCAGCAGCCAAAGGGGGACTAGCGGGAGATGGGCAGATACGCAGTATTTT.

The genes are TRBV12-3 or TRBV12-4 and TRBJ2-5; TRBD2 might be the D (5 bases). The CDR3 loop spans 16 amino acids. The V and J ends lost 6 bases and 3 bases respectively, with 20 bases between them. CDR3 DNA: TGTGCCAGCAGCCATTACGTCGAGGCTAGCAAAGAGACCCAGTACTTC. It is translated as CASSHYVEASKETQYF.

This clonotype has a count of ten or more. J is TRBJ2-7 and V is TRBV29-1; 8 nucleotides align to TRBD1. The CDR3 is 13 amino acids. J lost 6 bases, V lost 3 bases, and 7 bases had no gene match. The V gene's germline CDR1 is SQVTM and CDR2 ANQGSEA. CDR3 coding DNA: TGCAGCGTTGAGAGGGACAGGTTAAGCGAGCAGTACTTC. This codes for CSVERDRLSEQYF.

This clonotype was observed a handful of times. The CDR3 coding sequence is TGCGCCAGCAGCCAGGGTGGACTGGGAGAGACCCAGTACTTC. Amino acid sequence: CASSQGGLGETQYF. The V call is TRBV4-3, the J call TRBJ2-5; D is perhaps TRBD2 (5 bases). Trimming shortened V by 3 bases and J by 4 bases, and 12 bases separated the two germline ends. This CDR3 region has 14 residues. The germline V gene encodes CDR1 LGHNA and CDR2 YSLEER.